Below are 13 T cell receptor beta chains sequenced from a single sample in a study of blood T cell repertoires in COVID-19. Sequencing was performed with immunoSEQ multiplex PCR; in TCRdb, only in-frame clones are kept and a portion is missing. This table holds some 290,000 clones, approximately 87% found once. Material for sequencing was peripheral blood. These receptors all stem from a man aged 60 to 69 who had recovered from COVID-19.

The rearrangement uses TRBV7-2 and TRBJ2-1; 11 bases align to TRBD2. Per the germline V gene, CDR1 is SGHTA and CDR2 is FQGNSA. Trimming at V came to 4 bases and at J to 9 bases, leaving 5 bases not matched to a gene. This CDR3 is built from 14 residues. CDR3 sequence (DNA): TGTGCCAGCAGCTCCGGACTAGCGGGTGGTGAGCAGTTCTTC. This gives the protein CASSSGLAGGEQFF.

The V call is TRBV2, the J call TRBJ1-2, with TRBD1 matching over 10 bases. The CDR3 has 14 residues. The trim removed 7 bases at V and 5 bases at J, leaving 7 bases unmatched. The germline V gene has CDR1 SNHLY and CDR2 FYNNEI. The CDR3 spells CASTERGQGYGYTF. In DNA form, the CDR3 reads TGTGCCAGCACCGAGAGGGGACAGGGGTATGGCTACACCTTC.

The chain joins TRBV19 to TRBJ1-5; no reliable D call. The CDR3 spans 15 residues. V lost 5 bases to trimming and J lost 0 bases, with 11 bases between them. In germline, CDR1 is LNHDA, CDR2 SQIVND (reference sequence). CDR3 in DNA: TGTGCCAGTAGTGCCAACAGTAATAGCAATCAGCCCCAGCATTTT. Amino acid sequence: CASSANSNSNQPQHF.

The CDR3 DNA is TGTGCCACCAGCGGGACTAGCGGGGGAGTAAATGAGCAGTTCTTC. Its protein is CATSGTSGGVNEQFF. The chain carries TRBV24-1 and TRBJ2-1; 14 bases align to TRBD2. CDR1 and CDR2 (germline): KGHDR, SFDVKD. V was clipped by 7 bases and J by 7 bases; unmatched bases: 5. The CDR3 runs to 15 residues.

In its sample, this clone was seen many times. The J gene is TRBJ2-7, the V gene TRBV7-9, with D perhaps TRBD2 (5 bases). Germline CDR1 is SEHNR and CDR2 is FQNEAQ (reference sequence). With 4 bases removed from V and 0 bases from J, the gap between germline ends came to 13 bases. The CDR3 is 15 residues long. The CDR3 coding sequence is TGTGCCAGCAGCTCAGTGGTGGGGAGCTCCTACGAGCAGTACTTC. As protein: CASSSVVGSSYEQYF.

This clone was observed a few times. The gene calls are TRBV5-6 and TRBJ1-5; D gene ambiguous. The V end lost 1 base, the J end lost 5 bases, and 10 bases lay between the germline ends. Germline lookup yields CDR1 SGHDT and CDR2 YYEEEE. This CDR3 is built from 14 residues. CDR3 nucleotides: TGTGCCAGCAGCTTGCTGGGCGTTGATCAGCCCCAGCATTTT. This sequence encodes CASSLLGVDQPQHF.

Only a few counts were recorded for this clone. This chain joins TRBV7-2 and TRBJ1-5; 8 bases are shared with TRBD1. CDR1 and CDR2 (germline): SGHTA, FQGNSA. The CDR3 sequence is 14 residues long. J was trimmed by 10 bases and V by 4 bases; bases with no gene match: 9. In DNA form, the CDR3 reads TGTGCCAGCAGCTATGACAGGGGACCTGGCCCCCAGCATTTT. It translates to CASSYDRGPGPQHF.

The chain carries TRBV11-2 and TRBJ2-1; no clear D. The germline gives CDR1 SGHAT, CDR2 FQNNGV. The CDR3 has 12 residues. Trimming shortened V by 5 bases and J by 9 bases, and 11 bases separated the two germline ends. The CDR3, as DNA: TGTGCCAGCAGCCGGCGTGGGCGTGAGCAGTTCTTC. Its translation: CASSRRGREQFF.

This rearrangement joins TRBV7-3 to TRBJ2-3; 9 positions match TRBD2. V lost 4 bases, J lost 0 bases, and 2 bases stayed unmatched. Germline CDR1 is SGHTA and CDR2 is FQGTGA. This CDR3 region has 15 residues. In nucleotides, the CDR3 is TGTGCCAGCAGCTCTAGCGGGGCCAGCACAGATACGCAGTATTTT. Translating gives CASSSSGASTDTQYF. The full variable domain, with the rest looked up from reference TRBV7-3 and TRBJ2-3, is GAGVSQTPSNKVTEKGKYVELRCDPISGHTALYWYRQSLGQGPEFLIYFQGTGAADDSGLPNDRFFAVRPEGSVSTLKIQRTERGDSAVYLCASSSSGASTDTQYFGPGTRLTVL.

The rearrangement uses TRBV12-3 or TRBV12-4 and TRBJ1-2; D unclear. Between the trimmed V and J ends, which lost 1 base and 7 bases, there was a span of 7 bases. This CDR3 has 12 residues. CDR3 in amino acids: CASSLGLVGYTF. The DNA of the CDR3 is TGTGCCAGCAGTTTAGGGTTAGTTGGCTACACCTTC.

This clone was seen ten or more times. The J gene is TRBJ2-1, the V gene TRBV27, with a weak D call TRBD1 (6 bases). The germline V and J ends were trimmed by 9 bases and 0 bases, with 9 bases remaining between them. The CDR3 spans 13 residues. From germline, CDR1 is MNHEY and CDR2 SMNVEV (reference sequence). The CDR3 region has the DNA TGTGCCAGTAAACAGGGCTCCTACAATGAGCAGTTCTTC. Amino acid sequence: CASKQGSYNEQFF.

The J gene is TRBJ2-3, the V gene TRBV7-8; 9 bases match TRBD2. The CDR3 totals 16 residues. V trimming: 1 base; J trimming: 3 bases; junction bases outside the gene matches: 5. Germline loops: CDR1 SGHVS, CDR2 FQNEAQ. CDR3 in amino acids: CASSLGGSGSTDTQYF. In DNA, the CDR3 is TGTGCCAGCAGCTTAGGGGGTAGCGGGAGTACAGATACGCAGTATTTT. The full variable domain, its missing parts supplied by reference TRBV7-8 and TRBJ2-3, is GAGVSQSPRYKVAKRGQDVALRCDPISGHVSLFWYQQALGQGPEFLTYFQNEAQLDKSGLPSDRFFAERPEGSVSTLKIQRTQQEDSAVYLCASSLGGSGSTDTQYFGPGTRLTVL.

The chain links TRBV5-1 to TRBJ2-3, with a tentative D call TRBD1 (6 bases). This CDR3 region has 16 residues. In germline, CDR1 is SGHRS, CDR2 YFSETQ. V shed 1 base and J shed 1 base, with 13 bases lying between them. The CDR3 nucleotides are TGCGCCAGCAGCTTGCAGGGGTCCGGTGGCACAGATACGCAGTATTTT. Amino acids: CASSLQGSGGTDTQYF.